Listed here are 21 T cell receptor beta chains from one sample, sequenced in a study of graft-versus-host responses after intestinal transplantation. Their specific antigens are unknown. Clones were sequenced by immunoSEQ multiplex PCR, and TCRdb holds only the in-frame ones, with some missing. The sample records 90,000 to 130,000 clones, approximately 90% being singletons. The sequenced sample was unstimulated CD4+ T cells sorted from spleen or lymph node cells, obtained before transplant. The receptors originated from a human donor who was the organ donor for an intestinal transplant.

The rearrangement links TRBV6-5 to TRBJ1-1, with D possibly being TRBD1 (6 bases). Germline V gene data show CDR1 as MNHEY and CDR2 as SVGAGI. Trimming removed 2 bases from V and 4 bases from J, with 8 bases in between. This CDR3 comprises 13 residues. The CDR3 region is CASSYTRGTEAFF. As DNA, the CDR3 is TGTGCCAGCAGTTACACCAGGGGCACTGAAGCTTTCTTT.

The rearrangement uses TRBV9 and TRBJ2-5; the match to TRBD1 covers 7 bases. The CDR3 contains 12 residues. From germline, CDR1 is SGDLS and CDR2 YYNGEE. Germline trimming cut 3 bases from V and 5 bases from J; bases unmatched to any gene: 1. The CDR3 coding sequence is TGTGCCAGCAGCGCGACAGGGGAGACCCAGTACTTC. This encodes CASSATGETQYF.

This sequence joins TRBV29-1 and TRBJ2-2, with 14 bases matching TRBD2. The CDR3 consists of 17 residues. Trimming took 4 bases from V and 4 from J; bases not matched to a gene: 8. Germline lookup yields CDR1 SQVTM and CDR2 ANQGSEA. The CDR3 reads CSVGIATSGRATGELFF. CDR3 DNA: TGCAGCGTTGGGATCGCGACTAGCGGGAGGGCCACCGGGGAGCTGTTTTTT.

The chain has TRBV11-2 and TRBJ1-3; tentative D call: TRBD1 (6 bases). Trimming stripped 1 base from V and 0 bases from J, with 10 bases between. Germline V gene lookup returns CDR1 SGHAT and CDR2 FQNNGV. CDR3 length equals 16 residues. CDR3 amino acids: CASSLVGGPSGNTIYF. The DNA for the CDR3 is TGTGCCAGCAGCTTAGTGGGGGGCCCCTCTGGAAACACCATATATTTT.

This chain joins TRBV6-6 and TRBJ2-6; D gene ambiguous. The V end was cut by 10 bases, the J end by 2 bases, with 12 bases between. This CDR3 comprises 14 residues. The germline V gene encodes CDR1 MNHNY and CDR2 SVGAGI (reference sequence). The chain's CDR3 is CATLWGTGANVLTF. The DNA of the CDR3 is TGTGCCACCTTATGGGGAACTGGGGCCAACGTCCTGACTTTC.

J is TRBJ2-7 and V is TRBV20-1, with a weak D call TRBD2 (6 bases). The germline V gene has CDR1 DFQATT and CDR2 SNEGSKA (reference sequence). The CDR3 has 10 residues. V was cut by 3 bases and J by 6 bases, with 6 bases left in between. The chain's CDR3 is CSASGSEQYF. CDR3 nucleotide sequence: TGCAGTGCTAGCGGGAGCGAGCAGTACTTC.

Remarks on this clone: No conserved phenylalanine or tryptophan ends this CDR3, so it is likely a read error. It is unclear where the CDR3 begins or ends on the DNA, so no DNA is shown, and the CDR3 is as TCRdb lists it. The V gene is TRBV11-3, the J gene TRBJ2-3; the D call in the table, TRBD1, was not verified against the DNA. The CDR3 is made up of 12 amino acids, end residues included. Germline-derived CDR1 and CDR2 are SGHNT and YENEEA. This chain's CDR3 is CASSLGEGAIHL.

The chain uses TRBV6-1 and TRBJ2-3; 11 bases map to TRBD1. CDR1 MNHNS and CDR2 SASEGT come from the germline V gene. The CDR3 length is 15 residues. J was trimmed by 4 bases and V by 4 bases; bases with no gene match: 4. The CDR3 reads CASSGDRGMSDTQYF. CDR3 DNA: TGTGCCAGCAGTGGGGACAGGGGGATGTCAGATACGCAGTATTTT.

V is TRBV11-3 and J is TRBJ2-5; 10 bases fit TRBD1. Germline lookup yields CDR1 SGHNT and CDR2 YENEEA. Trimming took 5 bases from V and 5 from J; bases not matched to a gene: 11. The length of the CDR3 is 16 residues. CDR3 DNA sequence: TGTGCCAGCAGCCCAAAAGACAGGGGGCCAGGGGAGACCCAGTACTTC. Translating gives CASSPKDRGPGETQYF.

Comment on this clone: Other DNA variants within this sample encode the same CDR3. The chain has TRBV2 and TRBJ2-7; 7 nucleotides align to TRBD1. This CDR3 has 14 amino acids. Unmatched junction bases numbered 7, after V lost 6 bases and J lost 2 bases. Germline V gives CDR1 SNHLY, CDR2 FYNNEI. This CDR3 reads CASRDRDRAYEQYF. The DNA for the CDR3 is TGTGCCAGCAGAGACAGGGACCGAGCCTACGAGCAGTACTTC.

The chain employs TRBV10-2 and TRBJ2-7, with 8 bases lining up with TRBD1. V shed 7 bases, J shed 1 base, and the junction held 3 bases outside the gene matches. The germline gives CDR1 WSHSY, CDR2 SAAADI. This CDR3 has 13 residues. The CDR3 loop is CASTHRGSYEQYF. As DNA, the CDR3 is TGCGCCAGCACCCACAGGGGGTCCTACGAGCAGTACTTC.

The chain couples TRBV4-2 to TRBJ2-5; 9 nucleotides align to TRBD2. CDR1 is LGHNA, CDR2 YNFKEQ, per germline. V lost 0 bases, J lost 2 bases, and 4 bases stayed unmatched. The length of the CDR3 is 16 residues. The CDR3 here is CASSQETSGAQETQYF. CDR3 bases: TGTGCCAGCAGCCAAGAGACTAGCGGAGCACAAGAGACCCAGTACTTC.

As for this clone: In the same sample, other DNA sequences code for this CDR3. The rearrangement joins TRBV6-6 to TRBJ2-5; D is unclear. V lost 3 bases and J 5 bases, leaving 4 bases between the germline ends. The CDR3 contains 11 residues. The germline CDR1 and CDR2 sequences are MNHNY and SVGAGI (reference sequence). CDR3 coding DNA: TGTGCCAGCAGTTATGCGGAGACCCAGTACTTC. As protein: CASSYAETQYF.

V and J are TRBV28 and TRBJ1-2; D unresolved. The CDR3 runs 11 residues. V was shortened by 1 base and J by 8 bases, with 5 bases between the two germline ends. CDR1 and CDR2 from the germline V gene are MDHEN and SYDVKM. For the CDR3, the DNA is TGTGCCAGCAGTTTATCAGGCGGCTACACCTTC. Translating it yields CASSLSGGYTF.

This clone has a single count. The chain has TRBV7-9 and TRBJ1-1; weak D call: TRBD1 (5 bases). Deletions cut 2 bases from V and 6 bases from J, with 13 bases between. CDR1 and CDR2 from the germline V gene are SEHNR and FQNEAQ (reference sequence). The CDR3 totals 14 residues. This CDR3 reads CASSLIVVGAEAFF. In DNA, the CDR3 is TGTGCCAGCAGCTTAATAGTAGTAGGGGCTGAAGCTTTCTTT.

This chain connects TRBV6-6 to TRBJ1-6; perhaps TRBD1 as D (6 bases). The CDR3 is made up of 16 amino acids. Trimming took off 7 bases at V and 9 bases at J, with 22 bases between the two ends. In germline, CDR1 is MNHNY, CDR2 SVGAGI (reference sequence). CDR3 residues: CASTSPPGRGSSPLHF. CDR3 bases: TGTGCCAGCACCTCCCCGCCGGGCAGGGGTAGTTCACCCCTCCACTTT.

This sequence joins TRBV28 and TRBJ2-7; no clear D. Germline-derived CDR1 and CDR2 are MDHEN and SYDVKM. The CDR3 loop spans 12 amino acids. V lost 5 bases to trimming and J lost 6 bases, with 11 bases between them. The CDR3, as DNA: TGTGCCAGCAGTCAACTACATATCGAGCAGTACTTC. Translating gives CASSQLHIEQYF.

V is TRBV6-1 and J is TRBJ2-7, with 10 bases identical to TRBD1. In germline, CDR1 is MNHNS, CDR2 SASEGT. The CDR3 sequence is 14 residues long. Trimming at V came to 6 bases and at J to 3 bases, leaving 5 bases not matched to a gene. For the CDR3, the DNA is TGTGCCAGCAGACCGGGACAGGGGCTCTACGAGCAGTACTTC. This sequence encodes CASRPGQGLYEQYF.

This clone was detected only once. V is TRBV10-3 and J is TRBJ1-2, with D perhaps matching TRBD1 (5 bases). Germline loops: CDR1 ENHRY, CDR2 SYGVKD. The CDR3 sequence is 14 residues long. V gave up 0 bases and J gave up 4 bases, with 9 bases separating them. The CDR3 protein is CAISESGTSYGYTF. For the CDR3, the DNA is TGTGCCATCAGTGAGTCGGGGACTAGCTATGGCTACACCTTC.

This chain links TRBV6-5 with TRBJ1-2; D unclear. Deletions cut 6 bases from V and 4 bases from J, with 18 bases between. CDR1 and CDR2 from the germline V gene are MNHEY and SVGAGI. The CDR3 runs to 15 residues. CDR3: CASSRDLGPSYGYTF. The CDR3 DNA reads TGTGCCAGCAGCAGAGATCTAGGACCGAGCTATGGCTACACCTTC.

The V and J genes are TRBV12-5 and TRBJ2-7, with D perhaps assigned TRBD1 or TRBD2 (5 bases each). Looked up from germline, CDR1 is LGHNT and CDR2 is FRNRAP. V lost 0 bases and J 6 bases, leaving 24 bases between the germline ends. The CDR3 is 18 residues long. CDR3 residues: CASGLVHWGRPGTSEQYF. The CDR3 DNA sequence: TGTGCTAGTGGTTTGGTACACTGGGGTCGGCCGGGGACGTCCGAGCAGTACTTC.